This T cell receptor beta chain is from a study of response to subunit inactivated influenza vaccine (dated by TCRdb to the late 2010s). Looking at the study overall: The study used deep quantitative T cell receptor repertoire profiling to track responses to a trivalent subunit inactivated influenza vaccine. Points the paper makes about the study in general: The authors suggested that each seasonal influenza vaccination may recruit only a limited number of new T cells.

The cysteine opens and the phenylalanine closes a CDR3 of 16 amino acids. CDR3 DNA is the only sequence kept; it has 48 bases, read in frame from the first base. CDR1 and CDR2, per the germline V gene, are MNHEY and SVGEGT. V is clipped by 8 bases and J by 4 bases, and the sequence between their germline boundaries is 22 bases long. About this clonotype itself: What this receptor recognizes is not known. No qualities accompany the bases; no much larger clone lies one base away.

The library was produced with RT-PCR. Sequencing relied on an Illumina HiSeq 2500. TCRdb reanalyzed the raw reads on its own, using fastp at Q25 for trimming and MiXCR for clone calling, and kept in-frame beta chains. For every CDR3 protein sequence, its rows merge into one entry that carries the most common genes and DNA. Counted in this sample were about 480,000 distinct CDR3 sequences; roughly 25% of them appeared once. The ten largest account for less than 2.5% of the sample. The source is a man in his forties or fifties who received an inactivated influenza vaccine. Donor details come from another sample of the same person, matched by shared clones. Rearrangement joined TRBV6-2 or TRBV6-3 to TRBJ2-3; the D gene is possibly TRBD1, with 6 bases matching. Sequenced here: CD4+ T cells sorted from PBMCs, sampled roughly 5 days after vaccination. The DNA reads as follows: TGTGCCAGCCATGATCAGGGGTCGATTGGCGCAGATACGCAGTATTTT. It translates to CASHDQGSIGADTQYF.